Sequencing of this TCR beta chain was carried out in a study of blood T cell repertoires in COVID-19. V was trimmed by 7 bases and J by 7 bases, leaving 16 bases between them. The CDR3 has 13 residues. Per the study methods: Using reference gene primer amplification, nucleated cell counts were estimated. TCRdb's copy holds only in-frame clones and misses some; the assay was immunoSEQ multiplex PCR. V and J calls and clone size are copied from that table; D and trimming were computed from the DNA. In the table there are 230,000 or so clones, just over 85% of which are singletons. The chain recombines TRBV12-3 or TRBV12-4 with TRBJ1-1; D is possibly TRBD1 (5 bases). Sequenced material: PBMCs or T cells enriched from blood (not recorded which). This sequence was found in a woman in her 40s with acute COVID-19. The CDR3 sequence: CASTLKGRFEAFF. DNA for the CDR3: TGTGCCAGCACCTTGAAGGGGAGGTTTGAAGCTTTCTTT.